This T cell receptor (beta chain) stems from a study of blood T cells in healthy people across ages. Study-level findings and limits: Researchers deemed the diversity estimates from one million T cells underestimates. The study lacked donor CMV status, which possibly confounded expanded clonotype changes. Per million T cells, the diversity of TCR beta decreased roughly linearly as age advanced.

Together with a sample-barcoded 5' primer, a J-beta primer mix was included in a second PCR lasting about 6 to 11 cycles. TCRdb reprocessed the 5' RACE reads with MiXCR, giving one entry per CDR3 protein. The sample holds approximately 700,000 distinct CDR3 sequences; approximately 30% are singletons and the top ten take roughly 15%. The table lists this clonotype with a few counts. What it binds is not known. Germline-derived CDR1 and CDR2 are SGDLS and YYNGEE. The CDR3 spans 16 residues. V lost 0 bases, J lost 8 bases, and 12 bases stayed unmatched. Every donor provided around 9.5 milliliters of peripheral blood.

Material: blood. The receptor's source is a woman older than 75 in good health. This chain uses TRBV9 with TRBJ2-5, with 8 bases fitting TRBD2. In DNA, the CDR3 is TGTGCCAGCAGCGTAGGAGTCGGGGGGGCTGGCCAAACCCAGTACTTC. It encodes CASSVGVGGAGQTQYF. Drawing the rest from reference TRBV9 and TRBJ2-5, the complete variable domain is DSGVTQTPKHLITATGQRVTLRCSPRSGDLSVYWYQQSLDQGLQFLIQYYNGEERAKGNILERFSAQQFPDLHSELNLSSLELGDSALYFCASSVGVGGAGQTQYFGPGTRLLVL.